Described below is a single TCR beta chain sequence and its context. Its cognate antigen is unknown. The sample originates from a study of shared clonotypes between healthy human individuals. Study-wide findings and caveats: Clonotypes not shared had lower generation probabilities than those common to all four donors.

The trim removed 1 base at V and 0 bases at J, leaving 14 bases unmatched. Germline CDR1 and CDR2: SGHAT and FQNNGV. There are 19 residues in the CDR3. Naive CD8 cells were CD45RO-negative, positively selected for CCR7, excluding terminally differentiated effector memory CD45RA+ cells. Sequencing was performed with immunoSEQ multiplex PCR; in TCRdb, only in-frame clones are kept and a portion is missing. The sample consists of 550,000 to 600,000 clones, roughly 98% of them appearing once. The chain links TRBV11-2 to TRBJ1-1, with 7 bases lining up with TRBD1. The sequencing input was naive CD8+ T cells sorted from blood. This receptor was identified in a man between 25 and 39 years old in good health. DNA for the CDR3: TGTGCCAGCAGCTTAGCAGAAGGTGGGTGGGGACAGTTGAACACTGAAGCTTTCTTT. Protein: CASSLAEGGWGQLNTEAFF.